This T cell receptor (beta chain) emerged from a study of regulatory T cells in long-lasting Graves disease (dated by TCRdb to 2020 to 2022). Background for the entire study: Antithyroid drugs had been taken for less than 3 months by newly diagnosed Graves' disease patients. A total of some 33 samples were covered by TCR sequencing, comprising some 13 persistent and approximately 20 newly diagnosed Graves' disease patients. The study took place in China and was registered as a clinical trial. Persistent Graves' disease patients were compared with newly diagnosed Graves' disease patients by peripheral blood TCR sequencing and RNA sequencing. Beyond this particular receptor, the publication reports: Only the TCR beta chain was sequenced and analyzed. Persistent Graves' disease patients showed lower TCR Shannon entropy and fewer highly expanded clones than newly diagnosed patients, suggesting clonal expansion. TRBV28, TRBJ1-2 and TRBJ2-5 were preferentially used in persistent disease, while TRBV20-1 and TRBJ2-1 were favored in newly diagnosed disease. A larger number of public clonotypes was shared among persistent patients (approximately 2,600) than among newly diagnosed patients (around 880). The authors acknowledged the small sample size as a limitation that may reduce accuracy. The study examined only peripheral blood because the primary lesion, thyroid tissue, could not be accessed.

Remarks on this clonotype: Its antigen target is currently unknown. Within one base of it there is no much larger clone, and no base qualities were kept.

CDR3 length: 16 amino acids, cysteine to phenylalanine. The read is trimmed to its CDR3 DNA, 48 bases read in frame from base 1. Sequences SGHRS (CDR1) and YFSETQ (CDR2) are obtained from the germline V gene. The time point label, read with the paper, signifies: newly diagnosed GD, antithyroid drugs for less than 3 months. For both TCR sequencing and RNA sequencing, RNA was extracted from PBMCs using TRIzol. Graves' disease was diagnosed according to American Thyroid Association guidelines. Recruitment of patients was carried out at an endocrinology department in Xi'an, China. From each patient, about 8.9 milliliters of peripheral blood was collected into an EDTA anticoagulant tube. Ficoll Paque Plus density gradient separation was used to isolate PBMCs, and no further T cell sorting was performed. RNA quality was checked with an Agilent 2100 Bioanalyzer and agarose gel, and concentration with a NanoDrop 2000.

Library generation was performed with multiplex PCR. The instrument was an Illumina HiSeq 4000. TCR beta libraries were built with iRepertoire HTBI primers and Arm-PCR amplification of CDR3 regions. Before sequencing, the PCR products underwent gel purification. The paper's data handling went like this. Gene usage analysis of CDR3 amino acid clonotypes relied on the roughly 60 TRBV and 12 to 15 TRBJ segments identified across samples. COPE and FqMerger were used to merge the filtered high-quality paired reads into contigs. BLAST was used to align contigs to IMGT TRBV, TRBD and TRBJ reference genes, and CDR3 was defined according to IMGT. Any clonotype with a frequency above 0.1% was classified as a highly expanded clone. Shannon entropy was used to measure repertoire diversity, and the Gini coefficient was used to measure V-J evenness. A clonotype was considered public if more than one individual shared it. In-frame beta chains were kept once TCRdb had trimmed the public reads at Q25 with fastp and called clones with MiXCR. For every CDR3 protein sequence, its rows merge into one entry that carries the most common genes and DNA. The V and J calls, along with clone size, are taken from TCRdb and not from the paper's own processing. This sample has 350,000 to 500,000 distinct CDR3 sequences in its table, and 11% to 15% of those were observed once. Of the sample, around a sixth is held by the ten largest clones.

These same data were also listed under a study on T cells in Graves' hyperthyroidism and ophthalmopathy. From that second study: Graves' hyperthyroidism was defined as stable when no progression to ophthalmopathy occurred over 18 months of follow-up. Hyperthyroidism patients were newly diagnosed, had a disease duration of under 2 months, and were aged 18 to 65 years. Any patient with an uncontrolled infection, another autoimmune disease, pregnancy or lactation was excluded. Clinical symptoms, serum thyroxine and TRAb, thyroid ultrasound, and orbital computed tomography formed the basis for the diagnoses. The TCR CDR3 was subjected to a first round of RT-PCR using the HTBI primer set and the Qiagen OneStep RT-PCR kit. Most expanded thyroid clonotypes (frequency above 0.001) were also detected in blood, suggesting blood repertoires may reflect thyroid immune responses. Ophthalmopathy was separated from stable hyperthyroidism by a 13 V-J signature model, with over 85% sensitivity and roughly 81% specificity obtained in cross-validation and 80%/75% obtained in testing. In validation, progression to ophthalmopathy was predicted by the model with roughly 71% sensitivity and roughly 76% specificity, a median of roughly 6.4 months before onset. To identify distinguishing TCR V-J signatures, a discovery cohort of around 98 patients was used, comprising 40 to 45 with Graves' ophthalmopathy and some 57 with stable Graves' hyperthyroidism. Prospective prediction of ophthalmopathy was tested in an independent validation cohort consisting of 18 to 20 hyperthyroidism patients and more than 15 patients who later progressed to ophthalmopathy. The approximately 100 discovery patients were divided at random into training and test sets in a 7:3 ratio. In addition, the study compared T-cell repertoires in thyroid tissue and in blood from roughly 6 Graves' hyperthyroidism patients. Once sampling was done, hyperthyroidism patients were given methimazole at a starting dose of 30 mg daily, whereas ophthalmopathy patients were given high-dose intravenous methylprednisolone. A second multiplex PCR round built the libraries, followed by size selection and purification. Sequencing of the libraries was done on an Illumina HiSeq2000 using paired-end 100 bp reads. SOAPnuke was used to process the raw data, with reads discarded if the reads contained adapters or uncalled bases, had a mean Phred below 15, or lacked an exact constant-primer or identifier match. High-quality paired reads were merged using COPE v1.2.5, and each unique nucleotide sequence was defined as a clonotype. Clonotypes were aligned to IMGT TRBV, TRBD and TRBJ reference segments using MiTCR v1.1. Only V-J combinations with frequency above 0.0001, covering approximately 99% of repertoires, were analysed. A TCS score was defined as the ratio between F50 (clonal expansion) and ExV (chaos), using BLOSUM62-based TCRdist between CDR3 peptides within each V-J. Welch's t-statistics and random forest reduced roughly 500 V-J features to about 13, which were used in a naive Bayes classifier (R e1071). Sample size was not statistically predetermined, and investigators were not blinded to group allocation. TCR Vbeta CDR3 sequencing of 130 to 150 peripheral blood samples (approximately 44 ophthalmopathy, about 75 hyperthyroidism and approximately 17 progressor patients) is reported in the paper.

This receptor chain uses TRBV5-1 and TRBJ2-5; 9 bases in the middle match TRBD2. The better agreement between TRBJ2-1 and the DNA end casts doubt on the J call. This TCR came from a woman aged 50 to 60 with Graves disease. Donor details come from another sample of the same person, matched by shared clones. The material sequenced was peripheral blood mononuclear cells (PBMCs), taken at new diagnosis, from a patient treated with antithyroid drugs. CDR3 sequence: CASSLGKREEQETQFF. The base sequence is TGCGCCAGCAGCTTGGGTAAGCGGGAGGAGCAAGAGACCCAGTTCTTC.